Following are 31 T cell receptor beta chains from one sample sequenced in a study of metastatic and nonmetastatic thyroid tumors. TCRdb reanalyzed the PCR reads via MiXCR. The sample consists of 8,300 or so clones, around 30% of them appearing once. None of the patients had undergone any treatment ahead of thyroid surgery. The material sequenced was tumor tissue. These receptor sequences come from a male donor with papillary thyroid cancer or a benign thyroid nodule (not recorded which). Some clones in this sample may be carry-over from other donors' samples.

This clone was observed many times. The rearrangement links TRBV18 to TRBJ2-4; possible D gene TRBD2, 5 bases. Looked up from germline, CDR1 is KGHSH and CDR2 is LQKENI. The V end was cut by 3 bases, the J end by 4 bases, with 10 bases between. The length of the CDR3 is 14 residues. CDR3 region: CASSPAGKKNIQYF. In DNA form, the CDR3 reads TGTGCCAGCTCACCCGCCGGGAAAAAAAACATTCAGTACTTC.

The rearrangement uses TRBV11-1 and TRBJ2-5; TRBD1 might be the D (5 bases). From germline, CDR1 is SGHAT and CDR2 FQDESV (reference sequence). The V end was cut by 2 bases, the J end by 7 bases, with 11 bases between. This CDR3 contains 13 residues. CDR3 bases: TGTGCCAGCAGCTTATGGGGCTCTGGGACCCAGTACTTC. Its protein product is CASSLWGSGTQYF.

This clone has only a few counts. J is TRBJ2-1 and V is TRBV9, with 10 bases lining up with TRBD2. V shed 3 bases and J 4 bases; nucleotides not matched to a gene: 7. The V gene's germline CDR1 is SGDLS and CDR2 YYNGEE. This CDR3 region has 16 residues. CDR3 sequence reads: CASSAVRTSGYNEQFF. CDR3 DNA sequence: TGTGCCAGCAGCGCCGTCAGGACTAGCGGTTACAATGAGCAGTTCTTC.

The V and J genes are TRBV27 and TRBJ2-3; D gene uncertain. V was cut by 5 bases and J by 1 base, with 10 bases left in between. CDR1 and CDR2 from the germline V gene are MNHEY and SMNVEV (reference sequence). The length of the CDR3 is 14 residues. CDR3 amino acids: CASSPLTGTDTQYF. CDR3 bases: TGTGCCAGCAGTCCTCTGACCGGCACAGATACGCAGTATTTT.

The chain combines TRBV11-2 with TRBJ1-1; 11 positions agree with TRBD1. Germline CDR1 and CDR2: SGHAT and FQNNGV. V lost 0 bases and J lost 7; bases outside the gene matches: 4. This CDR3 spans 15 amino acids. The CDR3 DNA reads TGTGCCAGCAGCTTAGAGCGGACAGGGGGCGGTGAAGCTTTCTTT. This gives the protein CASSLERTGGGEAFF.

The chain joins TRBV19 to TRBJ1-2; D unresolved. The V and J ends lost 5 bases and 4 bases respectively, with 11 bases between them. The length of the CDR3 is 13 residues. Germline V CDR1 and CDR2: LNHDA, SQIVND (reference sequence). CDR3 region: CASSANRGYGYTF. The DNA of the CDR3 is TGTGCCAGTAGTGCCAATCGGGGCTATGGCTACACCTTC.

V is TRBV30 and J is TRBJ2-7, with D possibly being TRBD2 (5 bases). The CDR3 loop spans 14 amino acids. Trimming took 4 bases from V and 0 from J, leaving 13 bases between them. Germline CDR1 is GTSNPN and CDR2 is SVGIG (reference sequence). CDR3 sequence: CAWMDSLVSYEQYF. CDR3 nucleotide sequence: TGTGCCTGGATGGACTCTCTTGTCTCCTACGAGCAGTACTTC.

The J gene is TRBJ2-1, the V gene TRBV28; 7 bases map to TRBD2. With V trimmed by 3 bases and J by 6 bases, 20 bases remained unmatched. The length of the CDR3 is 19 residues. The germline CDR1 and CDR2 sequences are MDHEN and SYDVKM. CDR3 region: CASSLEFAGAIVGGNEQFF. The CDR3 region has the DNA TGTGCCAGCAGTTTGGAGTTTGCGGGAGCTATAGTGGGGGGCAATGAGCAGTTCTTC.

In its sample, this clone is medium-sized. The chain links TRBV2 to TRBJ2-1; 8 nucleotides agree with TRBD1. Germline trimming cut 11 bases from V and 5 bases from J; bases unmatched to any gene: 11. Looked up from germline, CDR1 is SNHLY and CDR2 is FYNNEI. The CDR3 contains 14 residues. DNA for the CDR3: TGTGCCGTCATCAGGGGGCTACCGAACAATGAGCAGTTCTTC. It specifies CAVIRGLPNNEQFF.

This clone was counted a single time. The genes are TRBV13 and TRBJ1-6; 9 nucleotides align to TRBD1. J was trimmed by 7 bases and V by 4 bases; bases with no gene match: 8. Per germline, CDR1 PRHDT and CDR2 FYEKMQ (reference sequence). This CDR3 comprises 16 residues. The CDR3 DNA follows: TGTGCCAGCAGCTCCCGCCAACAGGGGGCGAATTCACCCCTCCACTTT. Its protein product is CASSSRQQGANSPLHF.

The V call is TRBV6-1, the J call TRBJ1-2, with 9 bases fitting TRBD1. CDR1 is MNHNS and CDR2 is SASEGT in the germline V gene. The length of the CDR3 is 15 residues. Trimming cost V 5 bases and J 8 bases; bases outside gene matches: 12. The CDR3 DNA follows: TGTGCCAGCAGTATGGCCGGGACAGGGAAAAAAGGCTACACCTTC. It encodes CASSMAGTGKKGYTF.

This clone is categorized as medium-sized. CDR3 DNA sequence: TGTGCCAGCAGCCCTGGACAGTCCACAGATACGCAGTATTTT. Its translation is CASSPGQSTDTQYF. The chain employs TRBV7-2 and TRBJ2-3, with D tentatively TRBD1 (6 bases). The length of the CDR3 is 14 residues. Per germline, CDR1 SGHTA and CDR2 FQGNSA. V dropped 5 bases and J dropped 2 bases, with 11 bases sitting between them.

This chain joins TRBV19 and TRBJ2-1; D is unclear. The CDR3 is made up of 13 amino acids. Germline values: CDR1 LNHDA, CDR2 SQIVND (reference sequence). Deletions cut 2 bases from V and 8 bases from J, with 10 bases between. The CDR3 nucleotides are TGTGCCAGTAGTATACAGGCGTTCCATGAGCAGTTCTTC. Translation gives CASSIQAFHEQFF.

This clone is deemed large. The V and J genes are TRBV6-5 and TRBJ2-1, with 7 bases that match TRBD1. J gave up 5 bases and V 0 bases, and 7 bases lay outside the gene matches. This CDR3 comprises 16 residues. The germline CDR1 and CDR2 sequences are MNHEY and SVGAGI. The CDR3 spells CASSYSKGTVNNEQFF. The CDR3 DNA sequence: TGTGCCAGCAGTTACTCGAAGGGGACAGTCAACAATGAGCAGTTCTTC.

This clone has a handful of counts. V and J are TRBV28 and TRBJ2-1, with 15 bases aligning to TRBD2. V trimming: 5 bases; J trimming: 6 bases; junction bases outside the gene matches: 8. The germline V gene has CDR1 MDHEN and CDR2 SYDVKM. The CDR3 extends over 17 amino acids. CDR3 sequence: CASSPGTSGGSSNEQFF. The DNA of the CDR3 is TGTGCCAGCAGTCCCGGGACTAGCGGGGGGTCTAGCAATGAGCAGTTCTTC.

This clone has a handful of counts. The chain combines TRBV28 with TRBJ2-7, with D possibly matching TRBD2 (5 bases). V was clipped by 6 bases and J by 0 bases, with 9 bases between them. Germline V gene lookup returns CDR1 MDHEN and CDR2 SYDVKM. The CDR3 consists of 13 residues. This CDR3 is CASREGFSYEQYF. The CDR3, as DNA: TGTGCCAGCAGAGAGGGTTTCTCCTACGAGCAGTACTTC.

A few counts support this clone. This chain joins TRBV12-3 or TRBV12-4 and TRBJ2-7; no reliable D call. Trimming shortened V by 5 bases and J by 0 bases, and 2 bases separated the two germline ends. The CDR3 loop spans 11 amino acids. CDR3 loop: CASSISYEQYF. The DNA for the CDR3 is TGTGCCAGCAGTATCTCCTACGAGCAGTACTTC.

The J gene is TRBJ1-1, the V gene TRBV20-1; D unclear. Looked up from germline, CDR1 is DFQATT and CDR2 is SNEGSKA (reference sequence). V was shortened by 3 bases and J by 1 base, with 6 bases between the two germline ends. The CDR3 length is 12 residues. CDR3 coding DNA: TGCAGTGCTAGCTGGCAGAACACTGAAGCTTTCTTT. Translation: CSASWQNTEAFF.

This clone was detected a few times. V is TRBV10-2 and J is TRBJ1-1; TRBD1 aligns across 9 bases. V was clipped by 5 bases and J by 3 bases; unmatched bases: 7. The CDR3 covers 15 residues. Germline V gene data show CDR1 as WSHSY and CDR2 as SAAADI. CDR3 amino acids: CASSKPGQGHTEAFF. Written as DNA, the CDR3 is TGCGCCAGCAGTAAGCCGGGACAGGGTCACACTGAAGCTTTCTTT.

This clone was detected only a few times. The J gene is TRBJ1-1, the V gene TRBV19; a possible D gene is TRBD1 (6 bases). With 6 bases removed from V and 8 bases from J, the gap between germline ends came to 16 bases. This CDR3 contains 13 residues. Germline assignment: CDR1 LNHDA and CDR2 SQIVND (reference sequence). DNA of the CDR3: TGTGCCAGTAGACAAAACAGGGTTACGGAAGCTTTCTTT. Residues: CASRQNRVTEAFF.

This clone was detected many times. The chain recombines TRBV18 with TRBJ2-1, with 7 bases lining up with TRBD1. Germline V lookup: CDR1 KGHSH, CDR2 LQKENI. Trimming removed 1 base from V and 8 bases from J; junction bases left unmatched: 8. This CDR3 has 15 residues. The CDR3 DNA follows: TGTGCCAGCTCACCACAGGGGGCGCTTGTGGATGAGCAGTTCTTC. Protein sequence: CASSPQGALVDEQFF.

This clone showed up just a few times. The chain has TRBV28 and TRBJ1-6, with TRBD1 as a possible D gene (5 bases). Germline assignment: CDR1 MDHEN and CDR2 SYDVKM. With 5 bases removed from V and 10 bases from J, the gap between germline ends came to 18 bases. The CDR3 runs 15 residues. The CDR3 coding sequence is TGTGCCAGCAGTCCCTGGGACCGCCGGGGGTCACCCCTCCACTTT. Its translation is CASSPWDRRGSPLHF.

This clone was picked up many times. The chain recombines TRBV13 with TRBJ2-4; TRBD1 might be the D (6 bases). The CDR3 is 17 residues long. V dropped 3 bases and J dropped 0 bases, with 15 bases sitting between them. CDR1 PRHDT and CDR2 FYEKMQ come from the germline V gene (reference sequence). The chain's CDR3 is CASSFGQGIRAKNIQYF. The CDR3, as DNA: TGTGCCAGCAGCTTTGGGCAGGGGATTAGAGCCAAAAACATTCAGTACTTC.

The chain joins TRBV20-1 to TRBJ2-1; D remains ambiguous. CDR1 DFQATT and CDR2 SNEGSKA come from the germline V gene (reference sequence). The CDR3 runs to 11 residues. Trimming removed 1 base from V and 7 bases from J, with 5 bases in between. CDR3 DNA: TGCAGTGCTAGAGTCCTTAATGAGCAGTTCTTC. Its translation: CSARVLNEQFF.

In this sample, this clone turned up a few times. This chain uses TRBV28 with TRBJ2-1, with 7 bases fitting TRBD1. Germline V CDR1 and CDR2: MDHEN, SYDVKM. The CDR3 consists of 18 residues. V was clipped by 5 bases and J by 8 bases; unmatched bases: 21. The CDR3 region has the DNA TGTGCCAGCAGTCTTCTCGTCGCTACGGGACAGCGTGGCGATGAGCAGTTCTTC. Translation: CASSLLVATGQRGDEQFF. The variable domain in full, completed from reference TRBV28 and TRBJ2-1, reads DVKVTQSSRYLVKRTGEKVFLECVQDMDHENMFWYRQDPGLGLRLIYFSYDVKMKEKGDIPEGYSVSREKKERFSLILESASTNQTSMYLCASSLLVATGQRGDEQFFGPGTRLTVL.

The chain recombines TRBV19 with TRBJ1-6; no clear D. V lost 4 bases and J lost 14, with 9 bases in between. The CDR3 has 11 amino acids. Germline CDR1 and CDR2: LNHDA and SQIVND (reference sequence). CDR3 sequence reads: CASSTSRALHF. The DNA of the CDR3 is TGTGCCAGTAGTACTTCGAGAGCCCTCCACTTT.

The chain is built from TRBV28 and TRBJ2-1; no clear D. Germline V gives CDR1 MDHEN, CDR2 SYDVKM. There are 13 residues in the CDR3. Trimming removed 3 bases at V and 4 bases at J, with 7 bases between. CDR3 sequence reads: CASSFRHYNEQFF. In DNA form, the CDR3 reads TGTGCCAGCAGTTTTCGTCATTACAATGAGCAGTTCTTC.

The rearrangement links TRBV19 to TRBJ2-7; unclear D gene. With 5 bases removed from V and 0 bases from J, the gap between germline ends came to 8 bases. The CDR3 length is 13 residues. Germline V CDR1 and CDR2: LNHDA, SQIVND (reference sequence). The CDR3: CASSATLSYEQYF. In DNA, the CDR3 is TGTGCCAGTAGTGCTACTCTCTCCTACGAGCAGTACTTC.

The gene calls are TRBV11-2 and TRBJ2-1; 7 bases map to TRBD2. With V trimmed by 6 bases and J by 0 bases, 5 bases remained unmatched. Germline V gives CDR1 SGHAT, CDR2 FQNNGV. CDR3 length equals 15 residues. The CDR3: CASREGGSSYNEQFF. The CDR3 DNA reads as TGTGCCAGCAGAGAGGGAGGGAGCTCCTACAATGAGCAGTTCTTC.

This clone was seen at least ten times. This sample includes further DNA sequences coding for the same CDR3. The V call is TRBV5-5, the J call TRBJ1-5, with D maybe TRBD1 (5 bases). Germline CDR1 SGHKS, CDR2 YYEKEE (reference sequence). The CDR3 extends over 16 amino acids. Trimming left V 0 bases short and J 2 bases short, with 12 bases between. The CDR3 DNA follows: TGTGCCAGCAGCTTGGGCGGGGCGGGAGGCAATCAGCCCCAGCATTTT. It yields the protein CASSLGGAGGNQPQHF.

This chain connects TRBV7-6 to TRBJ2-5; TRBD2 matches at 14 bases. This CDR3 is built from 17 residues. V gave up 4 bases and J gave up 1 base; unmatched junction bases: 5. The germline CDR1 and CDR2 sequences are SGHVS and FNYEAQ. DNA for the CDR3: TGTGCCAGCAGCTACGGGACTAGCGGGAGCACCCAAGAGACCCAGTACTTC. This sequence encodes CASSYGTSGSTQETQYF.